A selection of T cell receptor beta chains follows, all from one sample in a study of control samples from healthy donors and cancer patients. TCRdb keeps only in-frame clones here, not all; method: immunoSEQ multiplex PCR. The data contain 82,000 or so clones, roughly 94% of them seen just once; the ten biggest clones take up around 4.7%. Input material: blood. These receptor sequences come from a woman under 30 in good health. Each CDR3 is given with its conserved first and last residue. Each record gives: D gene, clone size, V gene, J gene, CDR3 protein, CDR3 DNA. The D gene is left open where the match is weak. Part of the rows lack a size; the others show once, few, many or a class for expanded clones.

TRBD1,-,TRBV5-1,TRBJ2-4,CASSLDRGLSRAKNIQYF,TGCGCCAGCAGCCTGGACAGGGGGCTGTCGAGAGCCAAAAACATTCAGTACTTC
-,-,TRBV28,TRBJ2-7,CASSTDRYEQYF,TGTGCCAGCAGTACGGACAGATACGAGCAGTACTTC
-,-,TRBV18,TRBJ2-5,CASSQTEPTRDRQETQYF,TGTGCCAGCTCACAAACCGAACCCACACGGGACCGCCAAGAGACCCAGTACTTC
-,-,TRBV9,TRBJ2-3,CASSVGTLTDTQYF,TGTGCCAGCAGCGTGGGGACTCTCACAGATACGCAGTATTTT
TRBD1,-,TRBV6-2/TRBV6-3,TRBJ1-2,CASSYGQGAGGYTF,TGTGCCAGCAGTTACGGCCAGGGGGCAGGTGGCTACACCTTC
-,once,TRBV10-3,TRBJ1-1,CAISSGRGGESEAFF,TGTGCCATCAGCTCCGGCAGGGGTGGTGAGTCTGAAGCTTTCTTT
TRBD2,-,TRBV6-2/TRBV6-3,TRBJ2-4,CASSTLKAGGPGAKNIQYF,TGTGCCAGCAGTACCCTAAAAGCGGGAGGGCCCGGGGCCAAAAACATTCAGTACTTC
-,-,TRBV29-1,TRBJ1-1,CSVLQGVNTEAFF,TGCAGCGTTCTACAGGGCGTGAACACTGAAGCTTTCTTT
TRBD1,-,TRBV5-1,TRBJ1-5,CASSFTGGEQPQHF,TGCGCCAGCAGCTTTACAGGGGGCGAGCAGCCCCAGCATTTT
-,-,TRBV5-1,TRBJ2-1,CASSFGQYNEQFF,TGCGCCAGCAGCTTCGGACAGTACAATGAGCAGTTCTTC
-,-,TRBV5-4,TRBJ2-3,CASSLGRGLDTQYF,TGTGCCAGCAGCTTGGGTAGAGGGTTGGATACGCAGTATTTT
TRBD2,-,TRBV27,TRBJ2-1,CASSLSQWEGRNEQFF,TGTGCCAGCAGTCTAAGTCAGTGGGAGGGCCGCAATGAGCAGTTCTTC
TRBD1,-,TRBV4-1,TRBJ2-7,CASGDRGGEQYF,TGCGCCAGCGGGGACAGGGGTGGCGAGCAGTACTTC
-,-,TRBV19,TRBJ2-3,CASSIDLGMGTDTQYF,TGTGCCAGTAGTATAGATCTAGGGATGGGAACAGATACGCAGTATTTT
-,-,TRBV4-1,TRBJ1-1,CASSQDGRGTVGVNTEAFF,TGCGCCAGCAGCCAAGATGGTCGGGGGACCGTCGGAGTCAACACTGAAGCTTTCTTT
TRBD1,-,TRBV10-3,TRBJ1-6,CAISVADRATNSPLHF,TGTGCCATCAGTGTTGCTGACAGGGCCACTAATTCACCCCTCCACTTT
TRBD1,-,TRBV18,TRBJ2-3,CASSRDRVSSTDTQYF,TGTGCCAGCTCAAGGGACAGGGTCTCTAGCACAGATACGCAGTATTTT
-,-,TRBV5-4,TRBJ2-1,CASSIRGFRYNEQFF,TGTGCCAGCAGCATCCGGGGGTTTCGGTACAATGAGCAGTTCTTC
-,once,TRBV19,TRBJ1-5,CASSMGKNQPQHF,TGTGCCAGTAGTATGGGCAAGAATCAGCCCCAGCATTTT
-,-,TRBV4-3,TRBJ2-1,CASSQDLDSGSYNEQFF,TGCGCCAGCAGCCAAGATCTAGATAGCGGCTCCTACAATGAGCAGTTCTTC
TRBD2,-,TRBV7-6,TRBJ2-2,CASSLEIPRDYSNGELFF,TGTGCCAGCAGCTTAGAAATCCCGAGGGACTACTCGAACGGGGAGCTGTTTTTT
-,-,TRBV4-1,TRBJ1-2,CASSQVTAASNYGYTF,TGCGCCAGCAGCCAGGTAACAGCGGCCTCCAACTATGGCTACACCTTC
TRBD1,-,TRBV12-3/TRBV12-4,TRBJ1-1,CASRTGEGTEAFF,TGTGCCAGCAGAACAGGGGAGGGCACTGAAGCTTTCTTT
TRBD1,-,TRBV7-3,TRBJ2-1,CASSLIGTGLIGEQFF,TGTGCCAGCAGCTTAATCGGGACAGGGCTTATCGGTGAGCAGTTCTTC
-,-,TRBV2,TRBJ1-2,CASSDLTPEINYGYTF,TGTGCCAGCAGTGATCTAACTCCAGAGATTAACTATGGCTACACCTTC
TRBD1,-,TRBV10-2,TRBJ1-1,CASATARTGNGFF,TGCGCCAGCGCTACCGCGAGGACAGGGAACGGTTTCTTT
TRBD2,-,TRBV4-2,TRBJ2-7,CASSQGAGGGGLYEQYF,TGTGCCAGCAGCCAAGGTGCGGGGGGAGGTGGCCTCTACGAGCAGTACTTC
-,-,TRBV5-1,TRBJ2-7,CASTQRDLLRGYEQYF,TGCGCCAGCACCCAGAGGGACCTACTGCGTGGGTACGAGCAGTACTTC
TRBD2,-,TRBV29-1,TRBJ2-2,CSVGSGISDTGELFF,TGCAGCGTGGGAAGCGGGATATCAGACACCGGGGAGCTGTTTTTT
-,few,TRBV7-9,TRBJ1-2,CASSLVHDPNYGYTF,TGTGCCAGCAGCTTAGTGCATGACCCTAACTATGGCTACACCTTC
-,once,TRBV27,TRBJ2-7,CASSFYRGSKTYEQYF,TGTGCCAGCAGTTTTTACCGGGGCAGTAAAACCTACGAGCAGTACTTC
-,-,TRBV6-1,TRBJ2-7,CASSEGFPLLDEQYF,TGTGCCAGCAGTGAAGGCTTCCCCTTACTGGACGAGCAGTACTTC
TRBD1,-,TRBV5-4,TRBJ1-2,CASSPQSSGTGYYGYTF,TGTGCCAGCAGCCCCCAAAGCTCCGGGACAGGGTACTATGGCTACACCTTC
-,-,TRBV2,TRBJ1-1,CASSYNTAFF,TGTGCCAGCAGTTACAACACAGCTTTCTTT
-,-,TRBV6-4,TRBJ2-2,CASSDKAENTGELFF,TGTGCCAGCAGTGACAAGGCGGAAAACACCGGGGAGCTGTTTTTT
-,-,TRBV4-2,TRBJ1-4,CASSQESWAGDNEKLFF,TGTGCCAGCAGCCAAGAATCTTGGGCGGGGGATAATGAAAAACTGTTTTTT
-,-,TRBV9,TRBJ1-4,CASSVDIRGATNEKLFF,TGTGCCAGCAGCGTAGACATAAGGGGGGCCACTAATGAAAAACTGTTTTTT
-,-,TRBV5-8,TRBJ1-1,CASSYGGFF,TGTGCCAGCAGCTATGGTGGTTTCTTT
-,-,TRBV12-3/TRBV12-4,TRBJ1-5,CASSLRAATPQHF,TGTGCCAGCAGTTTGAGAGCGGCAACTCCCCAGCATTTT
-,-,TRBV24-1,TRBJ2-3,CATKGQGTDTQYF,TGTGCCACCAAAGGGCAGGGGACAGATACGCAGTATTTT
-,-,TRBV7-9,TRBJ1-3,CASSLSGVQVASGNTIYF,TGTGCCAGCAGCTTATCTGGGGTGCAGGTCGCATCTGGAAACACCATATATTTT
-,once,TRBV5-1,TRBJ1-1,CASSLVSNTEAFF,TGCGCCAGCAGCCTGGTATCCAACACTGAAGCTTTCTTT
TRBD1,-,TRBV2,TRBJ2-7,CASSGQGGLDEQYF,TGTGCCAGCAGCGGACAGGGGGGACTAGACGAGCAGTACTTC